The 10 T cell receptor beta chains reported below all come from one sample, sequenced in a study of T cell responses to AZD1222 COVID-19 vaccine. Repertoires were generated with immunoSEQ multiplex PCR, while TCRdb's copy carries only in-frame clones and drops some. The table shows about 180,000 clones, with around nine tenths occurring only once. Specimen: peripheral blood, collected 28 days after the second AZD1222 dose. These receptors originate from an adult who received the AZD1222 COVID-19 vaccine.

CDR3 sequence (DNA): TGTGCCTGGAGTGCTCTAGCGGGGGGGAATGAGCAGTTCTTC. Its translation is CAWSALAGGNEQFF. This chain uses TRBV30 with TRBJ2-1, with TRBD2 matching 12 bases. The trim removed 1 base at V and 7 bases at J, leaving 2 bases unmatched. CDR3 length: 14 amino acids. CDR1 is GTSNPN, CDR2 SVGIG, per germline (reference sequence).

The CDR3 coding sequence is TGTGCCAGCAGCTTAACTCTTAGCGGGGGGCCTAGCACAGATACGCAGTATTTT. Its translation is CASSLTLSGGPSTDTQYF. V is TRBV7-2 and J is TRBJ2-3; the match to TRBD2 covers 10 bases. CDR1 is SGHTA, CDR2 FQGNSA, per germline. Unmatched junction bases numbered 8, after V lost 2 bases and J lost 0 bases. The CDR3 is 18 amino acids.

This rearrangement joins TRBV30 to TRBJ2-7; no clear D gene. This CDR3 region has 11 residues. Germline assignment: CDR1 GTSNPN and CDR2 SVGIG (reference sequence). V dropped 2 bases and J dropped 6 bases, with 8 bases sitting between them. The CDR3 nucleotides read TGTGCCTGGAGTAATGGTTTCGAGCAGTACTTC. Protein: CAWSNGFEQYF. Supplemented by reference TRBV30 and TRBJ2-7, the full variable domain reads SQTIHQWPATLVQPVGSPLSLECTVEGTSNPNLYWYRQAAGRGLQLLFYSVGIGQISSEVPQNLSASRPQDRQFILSSKKLLLSDSGFYLCAWSNGFEQYFGPGTRLTVT.

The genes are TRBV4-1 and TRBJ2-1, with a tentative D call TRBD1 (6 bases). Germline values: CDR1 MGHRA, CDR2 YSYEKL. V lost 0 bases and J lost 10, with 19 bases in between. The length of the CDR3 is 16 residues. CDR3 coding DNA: TGCGCCAGCAGCCAAGAGGGCAGGGGTTCCCCAGGGGAGCAGTTCTTC. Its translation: CASSQEGRGSPGEQFF.

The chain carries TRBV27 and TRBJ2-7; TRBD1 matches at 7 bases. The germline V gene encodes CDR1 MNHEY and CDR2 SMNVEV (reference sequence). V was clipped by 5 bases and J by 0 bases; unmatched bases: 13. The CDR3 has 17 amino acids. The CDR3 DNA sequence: TGTGCCAGCAGTCTTAAACCAGGGGGTTTAAGCTCCTACGAGCAGTACTTC. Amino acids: CASSLKPGGLSSYEQYF.

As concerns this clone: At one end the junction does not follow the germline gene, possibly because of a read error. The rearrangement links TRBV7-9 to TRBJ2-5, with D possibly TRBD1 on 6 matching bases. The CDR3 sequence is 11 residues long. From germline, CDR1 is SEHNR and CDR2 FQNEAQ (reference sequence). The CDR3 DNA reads TGTGTCGTAGCCCCAGGGGACCGAAAACACTTC. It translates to CVVAPGDRKHF. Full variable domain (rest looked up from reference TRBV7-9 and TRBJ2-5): DTGVSQNPRHKITKRGQNVTFRCDPISEHNRLYWYRQTLGQGPEFLTYFQNEAQLEKSRLLSDRFSAERPKGSFSTLEIQRTEQGDSAMYLCVVAPGDRKHFGPGTRLLVL.

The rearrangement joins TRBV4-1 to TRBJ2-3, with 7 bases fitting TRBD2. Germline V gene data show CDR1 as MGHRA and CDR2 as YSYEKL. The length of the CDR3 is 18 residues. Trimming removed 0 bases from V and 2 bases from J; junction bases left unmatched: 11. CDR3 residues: CASSQEKTGGKNTDTQYF. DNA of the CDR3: TGCGCCAGCAGCCAAGAGAAAACCGGGGGGAAAAACACAGATACGCAGTATTTT.

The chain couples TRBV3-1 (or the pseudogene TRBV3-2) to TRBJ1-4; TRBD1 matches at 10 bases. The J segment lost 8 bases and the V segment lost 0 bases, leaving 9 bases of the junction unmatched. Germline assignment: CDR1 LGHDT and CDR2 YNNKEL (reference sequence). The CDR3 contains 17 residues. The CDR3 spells CASSQEGFGTGAEKLFF. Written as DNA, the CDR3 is TGTGCCAGCAGCCAAGAGGGGTTCGGGACAGGGGCGGAAAAACTGTTTTTT.

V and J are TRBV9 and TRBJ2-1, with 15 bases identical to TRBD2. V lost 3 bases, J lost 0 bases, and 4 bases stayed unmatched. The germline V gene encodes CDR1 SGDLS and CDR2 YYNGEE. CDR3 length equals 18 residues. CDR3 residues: CASSAGTSGGSSYNEQFF. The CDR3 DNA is TGTGCCAGCAGCGCAGGGACTAGCGGGGGGAGCTCCTACAATGAGCAGTTCTTC.

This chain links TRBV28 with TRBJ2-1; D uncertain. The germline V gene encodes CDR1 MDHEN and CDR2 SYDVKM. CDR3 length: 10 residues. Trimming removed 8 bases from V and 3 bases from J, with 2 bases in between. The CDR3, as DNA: TGTGCCAGCGGCTACAATGAGCAGTTCTTC. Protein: CASGYNEQFF.